These T cell receptor beta chains were read from a single sample in a study of blood T cell repertoires in COVID-19. This table comes from immunoSEQ multiplex PCR, and its TCRdb copy is limited to in-frame clones, with some not included. The data contain 140,000 to 150,000 clones, 84% of them seen just once; the ten biggest clones take up almost 6%. Sequenced material: PBMCs or T cells enriched from blood (not recorded which). These receptors all come from a woman between 50 and 59 years old who had been exposed to COVID-19. CDR3s include the opening cysteine and the closing phenylalanine or tryptophan. The order of the fields is clone size, D gene, J gene, V gene, CDR3 protein, CDR3 DNA. The D gene is left open where the match is weak. The size entry is marked missing in some rows and otherwise reads once, few, many or a size class.

. | . | TRBJ1-4 | TRBV27 | CASSFQGGAVVKLFF | TGTGCCAGCAGTTTTCAGGGAGGTGCGGTGGTGAAACTGTTTTTT
. | . | TRBJ1-5 | TRBV6-1 | CASSPAGASNQPQHF | TGTGCCAGCAGTCCGGCAGGGGCTAGCAATCAGCCCCAGCATTTT
. | . | TRBJ2-7 | TRBV6-2/TRBV6-3 | CASSYPYGEQYF | TGTGCCAGCAGTTACCCCTACGGCGAGCAGTACTTC
. | . | TRBJ2-7 | TRBV18 | CASSPLVAEDSYEQYF | TGTGCCAGCTCACCACTTGTGGCTGAGGACTCCTACGAGCAGTACTTC
. | . | TRBJ1-3 | TRBV7-2 | CASSLRRASGNTIYF | TGTGCCAGCAGCCTAAGGAGGGCCTCTGGAAACACCATATATTTT
. | TRBD1 | TRBJ1-2 | TRBV6-2/TRBV6-3 | CASSYPFGQGYGYTF | TGTGCCAGCAGTTACCCGTTTGGACAGGGCTATGGCTACACCTTC
once | TRBD1 | TRBJ1-3 | TRBV12-3/TRBV12-4 | CASAGTGDTIYF | TGTGCCAGCGCCGGGACAGGGGACACCATATATTTT
. | TRBD1 | TRBJ2-1 | TRBV5-4 | CASSFDPTGGRNEQFF | TGTGCCAGCAGCTTTGACCCCACAGGGGGCCGCAATGAGCAGTTCTTC
. | . | TRBJ1-6 | TRBV27 | CASRSQGTVNSPLHF | TGTGCCAGCAGATCGCAGGGTACGGTAAATTCACCCCTCCACTTT
few | . | TRBJ1-3 | TRBV5-6 | CASSLDLGRSGNTIYF | TGTGCCAGCAGCTTGGATTTGGGGCGATCCGGAAACACCATATATTTT
. | TRBD1 | TRBJ2-3 | TRBV25-1 | CASSVAGTGTGDTQYF | TGTGCCAGCAGTGTGGCAGGGACAGGTACCGGAGATACGCAGTATTTT
. | . | TRBJ1-4 | TRBV27 | CASRPRPGGQEKLFF | TGTGCCAGCCGCCCCCGACCGGGGGGCCAAGAAAAACTGTTTTTT
once | TRBD1 | TRBJ1-1 | TRBV5-4 | CASSSGQGVMNTEAFF | TGTGCCAGCAGCTCAGGACAGGGCGTCATGAACACTGAAGCTTTCTTT
. | TRBD1 | TRBJ2-1 | TRBV5-1 | CASSLDRASYNEQFF | TGCGCCAGCAGCTTAGACAGGGCGTCCTACAATGAGCAGTTCTTC
. | TRBD2 | TRBJ2-2 | TRBV18 | CASSPKTSGENTGELFF | TGTGCCAGCTCACCTAAGACTAGCGGGGAGAACACCGGGGAGCTGTTTTTT
. | TRBD1 | TRBJ1-5 | TRBV11-2 | CASSASGTGVPDQPQHF | TGTGCCAGCAGCGCAAGCGGGACAGGCGTCCCGGATCAGCCCCAGCATTTT
. | TRBD1 | TRBJ1-5 | TRBV2 | CASSPRTGSSNQPQHF | TGTGCCAGCAGTCCAAGGACAGGGTCGAGCAATCAGCCCCAGCATTTT
. | TRBD1 | TRBJ2-7 | TRBV30 | CAWKGTGAYEQYF | TGTGCCTGGAAGGGGACAGGGGCCTACGAGCAGTACTTC
. | . | TRBJ2-7 | TRBV5-4 | CASSFPVGEQYF | TGTGCCAGCAGCTTTCCGGTCGGCGAGCAGTACTTC
. | TRBD2 | TRBJ2-3 | TRBV4-1 | CASSQASGGTDTQYF | TGCGCCAGCAGCCAAGCGAGCGGGGGCACAGATACGCAGTATTTT
once | . | TRBJ2-7 | TRBV6-2/TRBV6-3 | CASGLTRVSYEQYF | TGTGCCAGCGGCCTAACCAGGGTCTCTTACGAGCAGTACTTC
. | . | TRBJ2-5 | TRBV29-1 | CSVEVVGQPPAETQYF | TGCAGCGTTGAAGTAGTGGGACAACCCCCAGCGGAGACCCAGTACTTC
. | . | TRBJ1-2 | TRBV2 | CASSEVGAQGYTF | TGTGCCAGCAGTGAAGTGGGGGCACAGGGCTACACCTTC
. | TRBD1 | TRBJ1-1 | TRBV29-1 | CSTWDRVLGDTEAFF | TGCAGCACGTGGGACAGGGTGCTCGGGGACACTGAAGCTTTCTTT
. | . | TRBJ2-2 | TRBV5-1 | CASSLAQGRTGELFF | TGCGCCAGCAGCTTGGCCCAGGGAAGAACCGGGGAGCTGTTTTTT
. | . | TRBJ2-1 | TRBV7-2 | CASSLDSYEQFF | TGTGCCAGCAGCTTAGATTCCTATGAGCAGTTCTTC
. | . | TRBJ1-5 | TRBV6-5 | CASRDGGRVNQPQHF | TGTGCCAGCAGGGACGGGGGACGGGTCAATCAGCCCCAGCATTTT
. | . | TRBJ1-1 | TRBV19 | CASSIDWTGGAFF | TGTGCCAGTAGTATAGATTGGACGGGGGGTGCTTTCTTT
. | . | TRBJ2-7 | TRBV27 | CASSFSGKPYEQYF | TGTGCCAGCAGTTTTTCGGGGAAACCCTACGAGCAGTACTTC
. | TRBD2 | TRBJ2-3 | TRBV4-3 | CASSQDRKMGGITDTQYF | TGCGCCAGCAGCCAAGATCGAAAGATGGGGGGGATCACAGATACGCAGTATTTT
. | TRBD1 | TRBJ2-5 | TRBV29-1 | CSVGQGRETQYF | TGCAGCGTGGGACAGGGCAGAGAGACCCAGTACTTC
. | . | TRBJ2-1 | TRBV28 | CASTPRQVGYNEQFF | TGTGCCAGCACCCCAAGGCAGGTAGGCTACAATGAGCAGTTCTTC
once | TRBD2 | TRBJ2-3 | TRBV19 | CASSPRTSGPPGGTDTQYF | TGTGCCAGTAGTCCTCGGACTAGCGGGCCACCAGGGGGCACAGATACGCAGTATTTT
. | . | TRBJ2-7 | TRBV12-3/TRBV12-4 | CASSSFGPYEQYF | TGTGCCAGCAGTTCGTTCGGTCCCTACGAGCAGTACTTC
few | . | TRBJ1-5 | TRBV10-2 | CASRGGTRQPQHF | TGCGCCAGCCGGGGGGGGACGAGGCAGCCCCAGCATTTT
. | . | TRBJ1-2 | TRBV7-9 | CASSPQGRNYGYTF | TGTGCCAGCAGCCCACAGGGCCGTAACTATGGCTACACCTTC
. | TRBD2 | TRBJ2-1 | TRBV29-1 | CSVYGTSGSYNEQFF | TGCAGCGTATACGGGACTAGCGGGTCTTACAATGAGCAGTTCTTC
once | . | TRBJ1-5 | TRBV19 | CASSTQSFSNQPQHF | TGTGCCAGTAGTACCCAGTCCTTTAGCAATCAGCCCCAGCATTTT
. | TRBD2 | TRBJ2-1 | TRBV7-2 | CASSFPERGPDNEQFF | TGTGCCAGCAGCTTTCCCGAGCGGGGGCCAGACAATGAGCAGTTCTTC
few | TRBD1 | TRBJ1-2 | TRBV10-3 | CAISESGTGYGYTF | TGTGCCATCAGTGAGTCCGGGACAGGGTATGGCTACACCTTC
once | . | TRBJ2-3 | TRBV4-2 | CASSQDRGLTGTDTQYF | TGTGCCAGCAGCCAAGATAGGGGTCTAACCGGCACAGATACGCAGTATTTT
. | . | TRBJ1-1 | TRBV5-4 | CASSPPGERYTEAFF | TGTGCCAGCAGCCCCCCCGGGGAACGGTACACTGAAGCTTTCTTT
few | TRBD1 | TRBJ1-3 | TRBV4-3 | CASSQEDRGGGNTIYF | TGCGCCAGCAGCCAGGAAGACAGGGGAGGAGGAAACACCATATATTTT
once | TRBD2 | TRBJ2-7 | TRBV6-2/TRBV6-3 | CASSYGLAGAKGRDEQYF | TGTGCCAGCAGTTACGGTCTAGCGGGGGCCAAAGGGCGGGACGAGCAGTACTTC
. | TRBD1 | TRBJ1-2 | TRBV19 | CASSDRDRGGGYTF | TGTGCCAGTAGTGACCGGGACAGGGGTGGGGGCTACACCTTC
. | TRBD1 | TRBJ2-3 | TRBV27 | CASARDRGGNTQYF | TGTGCCAGCGCCCGGGACAGGGGGGGAAATACGCAGTATTTT
once | TRBD1 | TRBJ1-1 | TRBV6-5 | CASSYSWDRGEAFF | TGTGCCAGCAGTTACTCTTGGGACAGGGGGGAGGCTTTCTTT
. | TRBD1 | TRBJ1-1 | TRBV11-2 | CASSRDRATEAFF | TGTGCCAGCAGCCGGGACAGGGCAACTGAAGCTTTCTTT
. | TRBD1 | TRBJ1-1 | TRBV9 | CASSGSRGSTEAFF | TGTGCCAGCAGCGGGAGCAGGGGGTCCACTGAAGCTTTCTTT
. | TRBD1 | TRBJ1-5 | TRBV7-9 | CASSFTGTGGISQPQHF | TGTGCCAGCAGCTTTACCGGGACAGGAGGAATTAGTCAGCCCCAGCATTTT
. | TRBD1 | TRBJ1-1 | TRBV5-1 | CASTSRQGAEAFF | TGCGCCAGCACCAGCCGACAGGGGGCTGAAGCTTTCTTT
. | TRBD1 | TRBJ1-2 | TRBV5-5 | CASSLLGQGSGYTF | TGTGCCAGCAGCTTGCTGGGACAGGGTAGTGGCTACACCTTC
. | . | TRBJ2-7 | TRBV5-1 | CASSFEVKAYEQYF | TGCGCCAGCAGCTTTGAGGTGAAGGCCTACGAGCAGTACTTC